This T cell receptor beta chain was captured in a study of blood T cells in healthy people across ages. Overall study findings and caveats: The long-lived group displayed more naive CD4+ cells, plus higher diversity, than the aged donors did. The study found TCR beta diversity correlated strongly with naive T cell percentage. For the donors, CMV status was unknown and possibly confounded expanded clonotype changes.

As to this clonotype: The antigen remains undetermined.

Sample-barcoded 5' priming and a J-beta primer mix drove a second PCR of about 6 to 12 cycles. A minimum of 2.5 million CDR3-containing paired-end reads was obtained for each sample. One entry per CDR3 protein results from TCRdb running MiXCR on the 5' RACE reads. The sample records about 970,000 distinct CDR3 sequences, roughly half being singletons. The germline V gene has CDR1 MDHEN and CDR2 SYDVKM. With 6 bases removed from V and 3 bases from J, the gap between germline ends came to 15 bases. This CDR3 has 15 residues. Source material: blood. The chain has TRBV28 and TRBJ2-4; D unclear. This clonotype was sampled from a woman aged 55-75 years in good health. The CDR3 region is CASSPSLRDKNIQYF. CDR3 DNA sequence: TGTGCCAGCAGCCCGAGCTTACGCGACAAAAACATTCAGTACTTC. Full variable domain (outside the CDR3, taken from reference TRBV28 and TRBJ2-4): DVKVTQSSRYLVKRTGEKVFLECVQDMDHENMFWYRQDPGLGLRLIYFSYDVKMKEKGDIPEGYSVSREKKERFSLILESASTNQTSMYLCASSPSLRDKNIQYFGAGTRLSVL.